Reported below is one TCR beta chain. Its target is not known. V lost 0 bases to trimming and J lost 3 bases; unmatched junction nucleotides: 7. CDR1 is MNHEY and CDR2 is SVGEGT in the germline V gene. CDR3 size: 18 residues. A single record per CDR3 protein comes from TCRdb applying MiXCR to the RT-PCR reads. The table records 500,000 to 650,000 distinct CDR3 sequences, about 7.6% of them present only once. This sample is part of a study of response to subunit inactivated influenza vaccine. Study observations and caveats: The study's authors posited that every seasonal influenza vaccination enlists few new T cells.

The sequencing used PBMCs from blood, collected around 25 months after vaccination. The chain is built from TRBV6-2 or TRBV6-3 and TRBJ2-1, with TRBD2 identical over 11 bases. The clonotype originates from a man between 50 and 75 years old who received an inactivated influenza vaccine. CDR3 DNA: TGTGCCAGCAGTTACTCGACCGGACTAGCGGGCCTCTACAATGAGCAGTTCTTC. Protein product: CASSYSTGLAGLYNEQFF.